These 23 T cell receptor beta chains share one sample of origin, sequenced in a study of T cells after yellow fever vaccination. A single record per CDR3 protein comes from TCRdb applying MiXCR to the 5' RACE reads. The data show about 220,000 distinct CDR3 sequences, with under 3.5% seen just once and about 3.3% held by the top ten. The source was CD4+ T cells sorted from PBMCs, collected 10 days after the yellow fever booster vaccination. Receptors originate from a young man who received the YFV17D yellow fever vaccine.

This clonotype occurred many times. The chain has TRBV5-1 and TRBJ1-3; D ambiguous. Per the germline V gene, CDR1 is SGHRS and CDR2 is YFSETQ. The CDR3 runs 14 residues. V shed 0 bases and J shed 2 bases, with 6 bases lying between them. CDR3 DNA sequence: TGCGCCAGCAGCTTGGTCGGGCCTGGAAACACCATATATTTT. Translating it yields CASSLVGPGNTIYF.

This clonotype appeared many times. The V call is TRBV6-2 or TRBV6-3, the J call TRBJ2-4; possible D gene TRBD1, 6 bases. The ends were cut back, 6 bases at V and 0 bases at J, with 24 bases in the middle. The CDR3 contains 19 residues. Germline CDR1 is MNHEY and CDR2 is SVGEGT. CDR3 sequence (DNA): TGTGCCAGCAGCTCTCATCACTCCGGGACAACTATAGCCAAAAACATTCAGTACTTC. This codes for CASSSHHSGTTIAKNIQYF.

This clonotype was counted many times. The rearrangement links TRBV7-9 to TRBJ2-3, with 7 positions matching TRBD2. This CDR3 has 19 residues. The V segment lost 6 bases and the J segment 2 bases; nucleotides outside the gene matches: 20. From germline, CDR1 is SEHNR and CDR2 FQNEAQ (reference sequence). The CDR3 sequence: CASRRSLFRGGTITDTQYF. In DNA, the CDR3 is TGTGCCAGCAGACGCAGTCTCTTTCGCGGGGGAACCATCACAGATACGCAGTATTTT.

Ten or more counts support this clonotype. This chain joins TRBV18 and TRBJ1-5, with 9 positions matching TRBD1. CDR3 length equals 15 residues. The V gene's germline CDR1 is KGHSH and CDR2 LQKENI. With V trimmed by 6 bases and J by 7 bases, 10 bases remained unmatched. Here the CDR3 DNA reads TGTGCCAGCTCGGCGGGGACAGGGATTGGACAGCCCCAGCATTTT. This sequence encodes CASSAGTGIGQPQHF.

This clonotype has only a few counts. The chain joins TRBV7-2 to TRBJ2-1; D might be TRBD2 (5 bases). The CDR3 is 15 residues long. Deletions cut 5 bases from V and 0 bases from J, with 11 bases between. The V gene's germline CDR1 is SGHTA and CDR2 FQGNSA. The CDR3 DNA sequence: TGTGCCAGCAGCATAACACTAGGCTCCTACAATGAGCAGTTCTTC. Translation gives CASSITLGSYNEQFF. The entire variable domain, with the rest obtained from reference TRBV7-2 and TRBJ2-1, is as follows: GAGVSQSPSNKVTEKGKDVELRCDPISGHTALYWYRQSLGQGLEFLIYFQGNSAPDKSGLPSDRFSAERTGGSVSTLTIQRTQQEDSAVYLCASSITLGSYNEQFFGPGTRLTVL.

The chain couples TRBV19 to TRBJ1-4; tentatively, D is TRBD1 (5 bases). The CDR3 spans 13 residues. Between the trimmed V and J ends, which lost 9 bases and 7 bases, there was a span of 15 bases. CDR1 is LNHDA, CDR2 SQIVND, per germline (reference sequence). The CDR3 loop reads CASRIGGGEKLFF. CDR3 DNA: TGTGCCAGCCGGATCGGGGGGGGTGAAAAACTGTTTTTT.

There are many counts of this clonotype. This chain joins TRBV4-3 and TRBJ2-1, with TRBD2 as a possible D gene (5 bases). Trimming pared 1 base from V and 9 bases from J, leaving 10 bases between. CDR3 size: 13 residues. Per germline, CDR1 LGHNA and CDR2 YSLEER. The CDR3 nucleotides are TGCGCCAGCAGCCAAGGGCGGGCACGTGAGCAGTTCTTC. This codes for CASSQGRAREQFF.

This clonotype occurred many times. This sequence joins TRBV6-2 or TRBV6-3 and TRBJ1-1; D is undetermined. The germline gives CDR1 MNHEY, CDR2 SVGEGT. The V end was cut by 8 bases, the J end by 0 bases, with 10 bases between. The CDR3 has 13 amino acids. The CDR3 loop reads CASWNSLNTEAFF. The CDR3 DNA reads TGTGCCAGCTGGAACAGCCTGAACACTGAAGCTTTCTTT.

This clonotype was found many times. The chain carries TRBV30 and TRBJ1-1; 7 nucleotides align to TRBD1. Germline V gene data show CDR1 as GTSNPN and CDR2 as SVGIG (reference sequence). The CDR3 loop spans 11 amino acids. Trimming removed 5 bases from V and 3 bases from J; junction bases left unmatched: 0. CDR3 region: CAWDRDTEAFF. CDR3 in DNA: TGTGCCTGGGACAGGGACACTGAAGCTTTCTTT. Full variable domain (missing parts from reference TRBV30 and TRBJ1-1): SQTIHQWPATLVQPVGSPLSLECTVEGTSNPNLYWYRQAAGRGLQLLFYSVGIGQISSEVPQNLSASRPQDRQFILSSKKLLLSDSGFYLCAWDRDTEAFFGQGTRLTVV.

This clonotype was counted many times. The chain joins TRBV11-2 to TRBJ1-2; D not certain. V was pared by 1 base and J by 0 bases, with 0 bases between. The CDR3 has 12 amino acids. Germline CDR1 and CDR2: SGHAT and FQNNGV. The CDR3: CASSLANYGYTF. The CDR3 region has the DNA TGTGCCAGCAGCTTAGCTAACTATGGCTACACCTTC.

This clonotype was observed a few times. The rearrangement uses TRBV5-4 and TRBJ2-3; D might be TRBD2 (6 bases). Trimming shortened V by 2 bases and J by 4 bases, and 14 bases separated the two germline ends. The CDR3 spans 15 residues. Per the germline V gene, CDR1 is SGHNT and CDR2 is YYREEE (reference sequence). In DNA, the CDR3 is TGTGCCAGCAGCTTAAAGTCCGGCGGGGCAGATACGCAGTATTTT. It yields the protein CASSLKSGGADTQYF.

In its sample, this clonotype was seen many times. The rearrangement joins TRBV6-5 to TRBJ1-4; a weak D match, TRBD1 (5 bases). The CDR3 runs to 15 residues. V was shortened by 3 bases and J by 5 bases, with 13 bases between the two germline ends. CDR1 is MNHEY, CDR2 SVGAGI, per germline. The CDR3 protein is CASSYSRGTNEKLFF. The CDR3 DNA reads as TGTGCCAGCAGTTATTCTCGGGGCACCAATGAAAAACTGTTTTTT.

This clonotype has more than one count but fewer than ten. The chain uses TRBV18 and TRBJ2-4; no definite D call. Germline CDR1 reads KGHSH; CDR2 reads LQKENI. This CDR3 comprises 15 residues. Trimming pared 2 bases from V and 4 bases from J, leaving 12 bases between. The CDR3 loop is CASSPTTSSKNIQYF. The CDR3 DNA reads TGTGCCAGCTCACCAACTACCTCCTCAAAAAACATTCAGTACTTC. Complete variable domain (other parts from reference TRBV18 and TRBJ2-4): NAGVMQNPRHLVRRRGQEARLRCSPMKGHSHVYWYRQLPEEGLKFMVYLQKENIIDESGMPKERFSAEFPKEGPSILRIQQVVRGDSAAYFCASSPTTSSKNIQYFGAGTRLSVL.

This clonotype came up many times. The rearrangement links TRBV27 to TRBJ1-1, with 8 bases that match TRBD1. CDR1 is MNHEY and CDR2 is SMNVEV in the germline V gene (reference sequence). There are 15 residues in the CDR3. J gave up 1 base and V 4 bases, and 5 bases lay outside the gene matches. For the CDR3, the DNA is TGTGCCAGCAGTTCGGGGGGGACAGGGAACACTGAAGCTTTCTTT. Its translation: CASSSGGTGNTEAFF.

This clonotype has ten or more counts. The V and J genes are TRBV5-1 and TRBJ2-2; TRBD1 matches at 7 bases. This CDR3 spans 12 amino acids. J gave up 6 bases and V 5 bases, and 1 base lay outside the gene matches. Germline values: CDR1 SGHRS, CDR2 YFSETQ. For the CDR3, the DNA is TGCGCCAGCAGGACAGGGTCCGGGGAGCTGTTTTTT. Translation: CASRTGSGELFF.

This clonotype was counted a few times. The rearrangement joins TRBV7-2 to TRBJ1-4, with D maybe TRBD1 (5 bases). This CDR3 has 15 residues. With 5 bases removed from V and 5 bases from J, the gap between germline ends came to 15 bases. CDR1 is SGHTA and CDR2 is FQGNSA in the germline V gene. The CDR3, as DNA: TGTGCCAGCAGCCCTAGCCGACAGAAAAATGAAAAACTGTTTTTT. As protein: CASSPSRQKNEKLFF.

The chain joins TRBV21-1 to TRBJ2-4. TRBV21-1 is classified as a pseudogene. CDR3 size: 16 residues. CDR3 in DNA: TGTGCCAGCAGCAAAGATCCCAGACGTCCCAAAAACATTCAGTACTTC. Its protein is CASSKDPRRPKNIQYF.

This clonotype was found many times. This sequence joins TRBV19 and TRBJ2-2; 10 nucleotides line up with TRBD1. CDR1 and CDR2 (germline): LNHDA, SQIVND (reference sequence). This CDR3 is 15 amino acids long. J gave up 7 bases and V 2 bases, and 4 bases lay outside the gene matches. CDR3 protein: CASSIWGQGIGELFF. The CDR3 coding sequence is TGTGCCAGTAGTATATGGGGACAGGGGATCGGGGAGCTGTTTTTT. Together with reference TRBV19 and TRBJ2-2, the CDR3 gives the full variable domain: DGGITQSPKYLFRKEGQNVTLSCEQNLNHDAMYWYRQDPGQGLRLIYYSQIVNDFQKGDIAEGYSVSREKKESFPLTVTSAQKNPTAFYLCASSIWGQGIGELFFGEGSRLTVL.

This clonotype came up many times. The V gene is TRBV11-2, the J gene TRBJ2-3; D is perhaps TRBD1 (6 bases). V was shortened by 3 bases and J by 0 bases, with 13 bases between the two germline ends. The germline V gene encodes CDR1 SGHAT and CDR2 FQNNGV. The CDR3 is made up of 16 amino acids. This CDR3 is CASSFGGSTSTDTQYF. The CDR3 DNA sequence: TGTGCCAGCAGCTTTGGGGGCAGCACTAGCACAGATACGCAGTATTTT.

This clonotype was seen a handful of times. The V gene is TRBV20-1, the J gene TRBJ1-3; D call uncertain. Trimming removed 1 base from V and 8 bases from J, with 9 bases in between. CDR1 and CDR2 from the germline V gene are DFQATT and SNEGSKA (reference sequence). The CDR3 spans 12 residues. The CDR3 nucleotides are TGCAGTGCTAGAGCGCACCGAGACACCATATATTTT. Its protein product is CSARAHRDTIYF.

The chain combines TRBV5-4 with TRBJ1-2; TRBD1 matches 8 bases. The germline V gene encodes CDR1 SGHNT and CDR2 YYREEE (reference sequence). The V and J ends lost 5 bases and 6 bases, in that order; junction bases with no gene match: 3. The CDR3 is 12 amino acids. CDR3 DNA: TGTGCCAGCAGACAGGGACAGGATGGCTACACCTTC. This sequence encodes CASRQGQDGYTF.

The CDR3 DNA is TGTGCCAGCAGTGATTGGGCAGGACAAGAGACCCAGTACTTC. It encodes CASSDWAGQETQYF. The rearrangement uses TRBV2 and TRBJ2-5; D not resolved. Trimming removed 3 bases at V and 2 bases at J, with 10 bases between. The germline V gene has CDR1 SNHLY and CDR2 FYNNEI. CDR3 size: 14 residues.

V gene TRBV3-1 combines with J gene TRBJ1-2; D might be TRBD1 (5 bases). The CDR3 is made up of 12 amino acids. Per the germline V gene, CDR1 is LGHDT and CDR2 is YNNKEL (reference sequence). Deletions cut 4 bases from V and 8 bases from J, with 11 bases between. CDR3 residues: CASSPRDGGYTF. The DNA of the CDR3 is TGTGCCAGCAGCCCTCGGGACGGAGGCTACACCTTC. Full variable domain (missing parts from reference TRBV3-1 and TRBJ1-2): DTAVSQTPKYLVTQMGNDKSIKCEQNLGHDTMYWYKQDSKKFLKIMFSYNNKELIINETVPNRFSPKSPDKAHLNLHINSLELGDSAVYFCASSPRDGGYTFGSGTRLTVV.